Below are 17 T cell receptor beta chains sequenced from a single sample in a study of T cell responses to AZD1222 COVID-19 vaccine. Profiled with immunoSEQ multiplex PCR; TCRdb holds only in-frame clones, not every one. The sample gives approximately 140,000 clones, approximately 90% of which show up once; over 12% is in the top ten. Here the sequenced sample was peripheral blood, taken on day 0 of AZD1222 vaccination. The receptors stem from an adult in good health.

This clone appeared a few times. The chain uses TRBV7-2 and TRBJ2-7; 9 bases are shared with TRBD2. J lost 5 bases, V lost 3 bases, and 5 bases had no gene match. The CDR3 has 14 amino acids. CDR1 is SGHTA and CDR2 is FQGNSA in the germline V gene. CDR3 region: CASSFRGGADEQYF. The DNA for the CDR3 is TGTGCCAGCAGCTTTCGCGGGGGGGCGGACGAGCAGTACTTC.

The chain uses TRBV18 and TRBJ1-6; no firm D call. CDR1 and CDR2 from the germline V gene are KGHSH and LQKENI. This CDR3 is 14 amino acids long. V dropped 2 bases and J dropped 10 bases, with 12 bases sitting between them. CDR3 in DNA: TGTGCCAGCTCACCAGGGTTGGAGGGATCACCCCTCCACTTT. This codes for CASSPGLEGSPLHF.

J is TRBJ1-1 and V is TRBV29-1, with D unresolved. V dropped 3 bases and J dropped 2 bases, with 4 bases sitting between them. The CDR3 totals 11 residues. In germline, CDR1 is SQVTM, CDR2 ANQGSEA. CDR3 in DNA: TGCAGCGTTGAGGGCAACACTGAAGCTTTCTTT. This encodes CSVEGNTEAFF. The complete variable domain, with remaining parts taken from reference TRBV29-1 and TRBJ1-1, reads SAVISQKPSRDICQRGTSLTIQCQVDSQVTMMFWYRQQPGQSLTLIATANQGSEATYESGFVIDKFPISRPNLTFSTLTVSNMSPEDSSIYLCSVEGNTEAFFGQGTRLTVV.

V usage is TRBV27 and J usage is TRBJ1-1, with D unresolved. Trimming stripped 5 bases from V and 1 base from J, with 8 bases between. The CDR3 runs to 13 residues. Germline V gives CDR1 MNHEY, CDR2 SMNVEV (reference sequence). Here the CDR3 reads CASSRLQNTEAFF. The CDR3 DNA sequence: TGTGCCAGCAGTCGGTTACAGAACACTGAAGCTTTCTTT.

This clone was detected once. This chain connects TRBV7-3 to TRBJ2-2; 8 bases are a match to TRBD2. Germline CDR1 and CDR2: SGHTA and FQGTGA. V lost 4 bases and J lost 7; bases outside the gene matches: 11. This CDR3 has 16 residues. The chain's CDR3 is CASSSHPGGAYGELFF. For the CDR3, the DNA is TGTGCCAGCAGCTCCCATCCCGGGGGGGCCTACGGGGAGCTGTTTTTT.

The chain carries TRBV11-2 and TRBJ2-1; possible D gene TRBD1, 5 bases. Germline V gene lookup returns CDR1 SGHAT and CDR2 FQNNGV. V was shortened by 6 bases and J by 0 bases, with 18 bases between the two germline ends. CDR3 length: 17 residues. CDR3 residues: CASRRGYHKTSYNEQFF. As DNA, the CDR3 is TGTGCCAGCAGAAGGGGCTACCATAAAACCTCCTACAATGAGCAGTTCTTC. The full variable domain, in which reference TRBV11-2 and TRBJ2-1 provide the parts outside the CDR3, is EAGVAQSPRYKIIEKRQSVAFWCNPISGHATLYWYQQILGQGPKLLIQFQNNGVVDDSQLPKDRFSAERLKGVDSTLKIQPAKLEDSAVYLCASRRGYHKTSYNEQFFGPGTRLTVL.

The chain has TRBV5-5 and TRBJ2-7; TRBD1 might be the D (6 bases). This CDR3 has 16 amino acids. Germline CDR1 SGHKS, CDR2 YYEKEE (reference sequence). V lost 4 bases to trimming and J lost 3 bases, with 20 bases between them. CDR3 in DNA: TGTGCCAGCAGCAACCAGGATACAGGGATAAACTACGAGCAGTACTTC. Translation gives CASSNQDTGINYEQYF.

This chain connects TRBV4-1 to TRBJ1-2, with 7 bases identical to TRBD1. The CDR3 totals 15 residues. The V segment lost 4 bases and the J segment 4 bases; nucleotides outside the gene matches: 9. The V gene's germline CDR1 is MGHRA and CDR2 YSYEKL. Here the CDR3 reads CASSLEGAGSYGYTF. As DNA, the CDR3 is TGCGCCAGCAGCCTAGAGGGGGCGGGGAGCTATGGCTACACCTTC.

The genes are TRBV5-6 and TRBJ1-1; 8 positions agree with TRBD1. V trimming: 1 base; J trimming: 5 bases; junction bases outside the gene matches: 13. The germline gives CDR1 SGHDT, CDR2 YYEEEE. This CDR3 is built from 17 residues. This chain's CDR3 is CASSLWGLTGGGTEAFF. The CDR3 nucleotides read TGTGCCAGCAGCTTGTGGGGGCTAACAGGGGGAGGGACTGAAGCTTTCTTT.

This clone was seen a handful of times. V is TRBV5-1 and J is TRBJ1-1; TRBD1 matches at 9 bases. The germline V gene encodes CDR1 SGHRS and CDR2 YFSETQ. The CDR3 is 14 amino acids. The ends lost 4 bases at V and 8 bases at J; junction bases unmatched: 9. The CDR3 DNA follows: TGCGCCAGCAGCCCGGGGGACAGGGCGAGGGAAGCTTTCTTT. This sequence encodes CASSPGDRAREAFF.

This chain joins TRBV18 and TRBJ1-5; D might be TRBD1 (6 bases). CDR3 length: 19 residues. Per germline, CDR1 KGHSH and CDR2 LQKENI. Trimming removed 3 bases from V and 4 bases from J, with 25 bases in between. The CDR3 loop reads CASSPLPGRRIGGNQPQHF. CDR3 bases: TGTGCCAGCTCACCCCTTCCGGGACGTCGAATAGGGGGAAATCAGCCCCAGCATTTT.

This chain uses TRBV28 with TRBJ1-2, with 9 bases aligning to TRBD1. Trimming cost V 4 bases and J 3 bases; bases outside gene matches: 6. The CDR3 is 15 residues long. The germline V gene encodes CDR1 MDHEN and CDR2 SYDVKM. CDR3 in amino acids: CASSSTGGSDYGYTF. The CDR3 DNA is TGTGCCAGCAGTTCCACAGGGGGCTCAGACTATGGCTACACCTTC.

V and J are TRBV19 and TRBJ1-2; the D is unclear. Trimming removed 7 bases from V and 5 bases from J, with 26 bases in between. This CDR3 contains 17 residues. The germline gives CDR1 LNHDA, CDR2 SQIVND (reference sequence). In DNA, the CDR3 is TGTGCCAGTATAGGGTCCAATCTCGACCGCGGCAGGTATGGCTACACCTTC. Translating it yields CASIGSNLDRGRYGYTF.

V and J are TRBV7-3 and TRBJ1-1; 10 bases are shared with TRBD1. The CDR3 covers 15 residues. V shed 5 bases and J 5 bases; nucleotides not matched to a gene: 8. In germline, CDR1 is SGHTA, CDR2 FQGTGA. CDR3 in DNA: TGTGCCAGCAGCCTACAGACAGGGGGCAATACTGAAGCTTTCTTT. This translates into CASSLQTGGNTEAFF.

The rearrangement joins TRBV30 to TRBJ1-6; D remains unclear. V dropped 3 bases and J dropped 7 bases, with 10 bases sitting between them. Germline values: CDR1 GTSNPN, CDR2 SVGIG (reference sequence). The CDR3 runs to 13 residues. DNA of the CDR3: TGTGCCTGGAGAACGCAAGGGAATTCACCCCTCCACTTT. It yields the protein CAWRTQGNSPLHF.

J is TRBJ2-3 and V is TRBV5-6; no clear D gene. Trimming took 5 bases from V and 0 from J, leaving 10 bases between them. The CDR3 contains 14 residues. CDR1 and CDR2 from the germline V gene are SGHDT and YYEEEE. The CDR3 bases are TGTGCCAGCAGAACGGGCGCTAGCACAGATACGCAGTATTTT. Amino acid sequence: CASRTGASTDTQYF.

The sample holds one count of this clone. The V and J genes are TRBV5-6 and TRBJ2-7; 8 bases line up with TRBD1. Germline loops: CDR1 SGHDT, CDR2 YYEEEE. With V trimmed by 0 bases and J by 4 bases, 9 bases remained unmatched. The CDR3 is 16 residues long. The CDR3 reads CASSLARKDRVYEQYF. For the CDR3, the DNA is TGTGCCAGCAGCTTGGCCCGAAAGGACAGGGTTTACGAGCAGTACTTC.